This T cell receptor (beta chain) is drawn from a study of CD8+ T cells in alopecia areata (dated by TCRdb to the late 2010s). Notes on the research overall: The treated patients, all with moderate-to-severe alopecia areata, were enrolled in an open-label pilot trial of oral tofacitinib given at 5 to 10 mg twice daily. Clonality in the scalp was compared among normal scalp (n=4), patchy alopecia areata scalp (n=8), and alopecia totalis/universalis scalp (n=8). Patients stayed on tofacitinib for 6 to 18 months and then had 6 months of follow-up off drug so that delayed response and recurrence could be assessed. The SALT score, which quantifies the percentage of affected scalp surface area, was used to measure disease severity in treated patients. Human TCRbeta sequencing covered scalp tissue and sorted CD4+ and CD8+ peripheral blood T cells from patchy and totalis/universalis alopecia areata patients and healthy controls. Amplification of TCRbeta CDR3 regions was done by immunoSEQ multiplex PCR using 35 Vbeta forward primers and 13 Jbeta reverse primers. RNA was obtained with the PAXgene miRNA kit for fixed scalp, the miRNeasy kit for PBMCs, and the RNeasy kit for mouse skin. In both human patients and the C3H/HeJ mouse model, the study applied high-throughput TCRbeta sequencing to look at T cell clonal expansion in alopecia areata. Tofacitinib-treated patients had biopsies at baseline and at 4 and 24 weeks of treatment, with a later scalp biopsy in several patients. General findings and caveats noted by the study authors: Lesional scalp, especially in alopecia totalis/universalis, showed higher clonality and more expanded CD8+ clones than normal scalp, suggesting antigenic drive. Because the treated cohort was small and included a single nonresponder, larger studies are needed to assess links between baseline CD8+ expansion and response. Unlike mouse skin, which is dominated by gammadelta T cells, normal human skin has resident alphabeta T cells that are also sequenced, and this complicates analysis of the scalp TCR repertoire. Shared TCR sequences between patients were less evident than in mice, which may be partly attributable to HLA diversity in the patient population. Scalp clonality and the number of expanded CD8+ clones among the top 100 scalp clones were significantly decreased by tofacitinib. Many expanded lesional clones persisted in scalp and blood during tofacitinib treatment, which may partly explain relapse after stopping treatment.

On this clone itself: Its recognized antigen is unknown. Base-call qualities are not available, and no considerably larger clone is one nucleotide away.

The method behind the library was the immunoSEQ multiplex PCR assay. For TCR sequencing, RNA was extracted from every sample and reverse transcribed into cDNA to serve as template. First-strand cDNA was synthesized using SuperScript III with a 2:1 mix of oligo-dT and random hexamers. Amplification bias was assessed with a synthetic immune receptor repertoire, and residual bias was removed computationally. As for how the authors treated the data: Raw reads were preprocessed for error removal, and CDR3 was defined according to IMGT conventions as running from the conserved cysteine to phenylalanine. Clonality was computed by normalizing Shannon entropy by log2 of the number of productive unique TCRs and subtracting the result from 1. Whether scalp clones were CD4 or CD8 was inferred by matching scalp TCRbeta sequences against CD4 and CD8 repertoires sorted from blood. In its TCRdb copy, this immuneACCESS table keeps in-frame sequences only and misses some clones. Where compared with another copy, unresolved V genes explain less than half of these, and the others have no known cause. V and J calls and clone size come straight from that table; D and trimming were deduced from the DNA. For this sample the table gives some 200,000 clones, of which more than 45% were detected only once. Together, the top ten hold roughly 1.5% of the sample.

This specimen's time point label, per the study, means: about four weeks on oral tofacitinib. In the paper's terms, the treatment or condition label means: oral pan-JAK inhibitor, 5-10 mg twice daily. From alopecia areata patients, peripheral blood was collected along with lesional scalp punch biopsies. PBMCs were separated by density centrifugation and stained for CD3, CD4 and CD8, after which CD4+ and CD8+ T cells were sorted on a FACSAria. Per the germline V gene, SNHLY is the CDR1 and FYNNEI is the CDR2. Including the terminal cysteine and phenylalanine, the CDR3 comprises 13 residues. Only the CDR3 portion is preserved as DNA: 39 bases, with reading frame beginning at the first base. Between the V and J ends, shortened by 2 bases and 4 bases respectively, the junction contains 3 bases.

The receptor comes from a human donor with alopecia areata. Recombination linked TRBV2 to TRBJ1-6; no D segment can be confidently identified. The sample here was CD4+ T cells sorted from blood, taken at week 4, from a patient treated with tofacitinib. For the CDR3, the sequence is CASSEQYNSPLHF. The DNA sequence is given as TGTGCCAGCAGTGAACAGTATAATTCACCCCTCCACTTT.